The 10 T cell receptor beta chains below were found in one sample sequenced in a study of T-cell memory formation after mild COVID-19. In TCRdb, the 5' RACE reads were re-called with MiXCR into one record per CDR3 protein. The table has 500,000 to 650,000 distinct CDR3 sequences, less than 25% seen once. Sequencing was done on a sample of PBMCs or a T cell subset sorted from them (not recorded which). These receptors were collected from an adult woman who had mild COVID-19 (a few samples of this study predate the infection). Cell type and time point are not known.

This clonotype was counted between two and nine times. This sequence joins TRBV6-5 and TRBJ1-1, with D unresolved. Deletions cut 5 bases from V and 2 bases from J, with 6 bases between. Germline loops: CDR1 MNHEY, CDR2 SVGAGI. CDR3 length: 12 amino acids. The CDR3 nucleotides read TGTGCCAGCAGTGGCTTTAACACTGAAGCTTTCTTT. Translated: CASSGFNTEAFF.

This clonotype occurred a few times. This sequence joins TRBV20-1 and TRBJ1-1; no reliable D call. Trimming removed 0 bases at V and 3 bases at J, with 5 bases between. The CDR3 totals 12 residues. Germline CDR1 reads DFQATT; CDR2 reads SNEGSKA (reference sequence). The CDR3 DNA sequence: TGCAGTGCTAGAGACCGACACACTGAAGCTTTCTTT. Residues: CSARDRHTEAFF.

This clonotype was detected only a few times. This sequence joins TRBV29-1 and TRBJ1-2; unclear D gene. CDR1 is SQVTM, CDR2 ANQGSEA, per germline. V lost 3 bases and J lost 6, with 8 bases in between. The CDR3 extends over 11 amino acids. The CDR3 DNA reads as TGCAGCGTTGACAGCTCACATGGCTACACCTTC. It is translated as CSVDSSHGYTF.

This sequence joins TRBV5-1 and TRBJ2-7, with 8 bases that match TRBD1. The length of the CDR3 is 15 residues. CDR1 SGHRS and CDR2 YFSETQ come from the germline V gene. V shed 2 bases and J 5 bases; nucleotides not matched to a gene: 9. CDR3 bases: TGCGCCAGCAGCTTTACGACAGGGACAGGCCACGAGCAGTACTTC. This sequence encodes CASSFTTGTGHEQYF.

In its sample, this clonotype was seen a few times. The chain employs TRBV4-3 and TRBJ2-1, with D possibly TRBD1 on 5 matching bases. CDR3 length equals 15 residues. The V end was cut by 1 base, the J end by 5 bases, with 12 bases between. CDR1 LGHNA and CDR2 YSLEER come from the germline V gene. This CDR3 reads CASSQAGLSHNEQFF. CDR3 nucleotides: TGCGCCAGCAGCCAAGCAGGGTTAAGTCACAATGAGCAGTTCTTC.

This clonotype appeared once. The junction does not match germline at one end; this may be a read error. The rearrangement links TRBV20-1 to TRBJ1-2; D perhaps matches TRBD1 (6 bases). The CDR3 consists of 15 residues. Germline V gene data show CDR1 as DFQATT and CDR2 as SNEGSKA (reference sequence). CDR3 sequence reads: CSTRMGGAPASGYTF. In nucleotides, the CDR3 is TGCAGTACTAGAATGGGGGGGGCCCCTGCGTCCGGCTACACCTTC.

V usage is TRBV2 and J usage is TRBJ2-3, with D perhaps being TRBD1 or TRBD2 (5 bases each). The germline gives CDR1 SNHLY, CDR2 FYNNEI. This CDR3 has 12 residues. V was trimmed by 6 bases and J by 11 bases, leaving 15 bases between them. CDR3 in amino acids: CASRLEAQGQYF. The CDR3 nucleotides are TGTGCCAGCAGGCTGGAGGCCCAGGGGCAGTATTTT.

In its sample, this clonotype was seen a few times. The chain links TRBV4-1 to TRBJ2-7; D is possibly TRBD1 (5 bases). Trimming pared 3 bases from V and 2 bases from J, leaving 14 bases between. Germline-derived CDR1 and CDR2 are MGHRA and YSYEKL. The CDR3 is 15 amino acids. The CDR3 loop reads CASSHGDSRTYEQYF. In DNA, the CDR3 is TGCGCCAGCAGCCACGGTGACAGTAGGACCTACGAGCAGTACTTC.

Note on this clonotype: A read error is likely, as this CDR3 ends without the conserved phenylalanine or tryptophan. The chain employs TRBV24-1 and TRBJ2-7; the D is unclear. The CDR3 extends over 16 amino acids. CDR1 and CDR2 from the germline V gene are KGHDR and SFDVKD. Trimming took off 5 bases at V and 4 bases at J, with 20 bases between the two ends. The CDR3 region has the DNA TGTGCCACCAGTGTGTCGGACCCCCAGCAACTTTACGAGCAGTACTTA. Translation: CATSVSDPQQLYEQYL.

This clonotype was detected ten times or more. This rearrangement joins TRBV7-9 to TRBJ2-4; D uncertain. The CDR3 is 14 residues long. CDR1 and CDR2 from the germline V gene are SEHNR and FQNEAQ (reference sequence). Trimming shortened V by 5 bases and J by 6 bases, and 14 bases separated the two germline ends. The CDR3 loop reads CASSGHAGRNIQYF. The CDR3 nucleotides are TGTGCCAGCAGCGGTCACGCCGGCAGAAACATTCAGTACTTC.